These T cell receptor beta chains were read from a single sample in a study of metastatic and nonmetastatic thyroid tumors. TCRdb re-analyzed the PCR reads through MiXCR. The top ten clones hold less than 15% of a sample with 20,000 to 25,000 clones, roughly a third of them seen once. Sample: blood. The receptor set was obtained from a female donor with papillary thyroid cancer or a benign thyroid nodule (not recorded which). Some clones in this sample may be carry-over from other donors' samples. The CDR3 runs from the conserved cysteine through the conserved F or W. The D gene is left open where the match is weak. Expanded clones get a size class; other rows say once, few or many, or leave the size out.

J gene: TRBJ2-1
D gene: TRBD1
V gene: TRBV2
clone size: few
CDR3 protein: CASSRDSRYEQFF
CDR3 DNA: TGTGCCAGCAGTCGGGACAGTAGGTATGAGCAGTTCTTC

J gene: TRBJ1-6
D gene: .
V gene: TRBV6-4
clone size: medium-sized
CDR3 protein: CASSETGSNSPLHF
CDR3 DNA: TGTGCCAGCAGTGAAACAGGGAGTAATTCACCCCTCCACTTT

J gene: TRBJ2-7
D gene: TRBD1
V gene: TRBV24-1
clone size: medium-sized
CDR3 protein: CATSDSGTGGYYEQYF
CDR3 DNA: TGTGCCACCAGTGATTCTGGGACAGGGGGATACTACGAGCAGTACTTC

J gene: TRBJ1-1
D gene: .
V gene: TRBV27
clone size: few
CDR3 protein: CASSFRYRSASCGTEAFF
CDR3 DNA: TGTGCCAGCAGTTTCCGGTACAGGTCGGCCTCTTGTGGCACTGAAGCTTTCTTT

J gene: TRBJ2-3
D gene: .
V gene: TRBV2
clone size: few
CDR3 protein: CASSVHRVGADTQYF
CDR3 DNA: TGTGCCAGCAGTGTCCACAGGGTTGGGGCAGATACGCAGTATTTT

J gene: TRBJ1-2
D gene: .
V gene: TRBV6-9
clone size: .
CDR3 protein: CASSLCMNYGYTF
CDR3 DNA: TGTGCCAGCAGCTTATGTATGAACTATGGCTACACCTTC

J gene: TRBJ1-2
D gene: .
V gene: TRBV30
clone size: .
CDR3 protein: CAWSTHNNYGYTF
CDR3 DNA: TGTGCCTGGAGTACCCATAATAACTATGGCTACACCTTC

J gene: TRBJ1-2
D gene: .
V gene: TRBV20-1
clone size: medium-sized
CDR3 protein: CSASLPNWGYTF
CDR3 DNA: TGCAGTGCTTCCCTGCCCAACTGGGGCTACACCTTC

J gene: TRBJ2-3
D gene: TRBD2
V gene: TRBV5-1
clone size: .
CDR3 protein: CASSFLAGEYTQYF
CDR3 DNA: TGCGCCAGCAGCTTCTTAGCGGGGGAGTATACGCAGTATTTT

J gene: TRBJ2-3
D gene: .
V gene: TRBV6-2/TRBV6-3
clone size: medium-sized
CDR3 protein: CASSTLDTQYF
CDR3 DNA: TGTGCCAGCAGTACCCTCGATACGCAGTATTTT

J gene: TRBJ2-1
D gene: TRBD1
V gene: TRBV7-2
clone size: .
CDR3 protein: CASSLGQGDNEQFF
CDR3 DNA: TGTGCCAGCAGCTTAGGGCAGGGGGATAATGAGCAGTTCTTC

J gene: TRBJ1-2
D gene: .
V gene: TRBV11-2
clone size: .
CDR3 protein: CASSSREGPSIYGYTF
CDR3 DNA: TGTGCCAGCAGCTCGCGGGAGGGGCCTTCCATTTATGGCTACACCTTC

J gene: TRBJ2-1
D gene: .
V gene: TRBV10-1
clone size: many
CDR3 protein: CASSDGGTGQFF
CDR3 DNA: TGCGCCAGCAGTGACGGCGGGACCGGGCAGTTCTTC

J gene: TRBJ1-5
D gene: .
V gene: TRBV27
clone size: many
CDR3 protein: CASSPGGSNQPQHF
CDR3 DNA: TGTGCCAGCAGCCCGGGGGGTAGCAATCAGCCCCAGCATTTT

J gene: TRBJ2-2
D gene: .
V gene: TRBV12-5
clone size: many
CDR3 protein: CASGLVGVGRATGELFF
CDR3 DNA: TGTGCTAGTGGTTTGGTAGGTGTGGGAAGGGCCACCGGGGAGCTGTTTTTT

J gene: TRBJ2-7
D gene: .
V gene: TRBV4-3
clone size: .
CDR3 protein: CASSQDVYRASSYEQYF
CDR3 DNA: TGCGCCAGCAGCCAAGACGTTTACAGGGCTAGCTCCTACGAGCAGTACTTC

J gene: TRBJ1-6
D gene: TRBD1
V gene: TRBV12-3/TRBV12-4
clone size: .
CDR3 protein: CASRQGGSSPLHF
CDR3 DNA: TGTGCCAGCAGGCAGGGGGGCAGTTCACCCCTCCACTTT

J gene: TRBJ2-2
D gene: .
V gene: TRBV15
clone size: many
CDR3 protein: CATSRAGDTGELFF
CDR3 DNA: TGTGCCACCAGCAGAGCCGGGGACACCGGGGAGCTGTTTTTT

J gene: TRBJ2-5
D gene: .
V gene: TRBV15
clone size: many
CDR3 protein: CATSGRELYQETQYF
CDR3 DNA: TGTGCCACCAGCGGCCGAGAGCTATATCAAGAGACCCAGTACTTC

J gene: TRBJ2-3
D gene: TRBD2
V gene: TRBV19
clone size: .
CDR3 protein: CASSIDRAGVTDTQYF
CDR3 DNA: TGTGCCAGTAGTATAGATAGAGCGGGAGTCACAGATACGCAGTATTTT

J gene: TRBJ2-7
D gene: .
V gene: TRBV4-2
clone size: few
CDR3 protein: CASSQDLGDSAYEQYF
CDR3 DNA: TGTGCCAGCAGCCAAGATTTGGGCGACAGTGCCTACGAGCAGTACTTC

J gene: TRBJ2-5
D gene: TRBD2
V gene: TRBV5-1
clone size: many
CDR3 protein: CASSPTTSGGEETQYF
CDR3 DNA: TGCGCCAGCAGCCCAACGACTAGCGGGGGGGAAGAGACCCAGTACTTC

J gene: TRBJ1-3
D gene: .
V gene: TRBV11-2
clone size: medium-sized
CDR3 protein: CASSTQGTAGNTIYF
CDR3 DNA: TGTGCCAGCAGCACTCAGGGGACTGCTGGAAACACCATATATTTT

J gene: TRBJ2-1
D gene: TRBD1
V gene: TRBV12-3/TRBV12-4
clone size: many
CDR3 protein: CASSPPGQGNYNEQFF
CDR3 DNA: TGTGCCAGCAGCCCCCCCGGACAGGGAAACTACAATGAGCAGTTCTTC

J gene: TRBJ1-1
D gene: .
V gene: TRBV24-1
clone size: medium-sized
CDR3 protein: CATKDDLNTEAFF
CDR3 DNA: TGTGCCACCAAAGATGACCTGAACACTGAAGCTTTCTTT

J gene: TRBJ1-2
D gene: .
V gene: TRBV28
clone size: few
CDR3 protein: CASGGALLNYGYTF
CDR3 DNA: TGTGCCAGCGGCGGGGCTCTTCTAAACTATGGCTACACCTTC

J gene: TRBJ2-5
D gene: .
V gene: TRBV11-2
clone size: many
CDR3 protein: CASSLLGETQYF
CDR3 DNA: TGTGCCAGCAGCCTCCTCGGAGAGACCCAGTACTTC

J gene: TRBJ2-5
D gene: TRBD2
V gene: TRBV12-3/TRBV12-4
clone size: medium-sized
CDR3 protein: CASRLAGEETQYF
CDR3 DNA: TGTGCCAGCAGACTAGCGGGAGAAGAGACCCAGTACTTC

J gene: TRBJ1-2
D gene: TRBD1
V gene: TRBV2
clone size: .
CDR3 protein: CASGGEQGNYGYTF
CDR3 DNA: TGTGCCAGCGGGGGGGAACAGGGGAACTATGGCTACACCTTC

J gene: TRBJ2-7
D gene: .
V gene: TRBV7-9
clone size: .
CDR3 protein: CASSLSPAPTEQYF
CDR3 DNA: TGTGCCAGCAGCTTATCCCCCGCCCCTACGGAGCAGTACTTC

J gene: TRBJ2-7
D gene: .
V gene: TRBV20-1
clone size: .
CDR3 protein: CSARGISRPYEQYF
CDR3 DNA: TGCAGTGCTAGGGGGATTAGCCGTCCCTACGAGCAGTACTTC

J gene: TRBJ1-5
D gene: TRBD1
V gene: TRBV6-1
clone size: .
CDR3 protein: CASSWVGTGTIAPQHF
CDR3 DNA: TGTGCCAGCAGCTGGGTAGGGACAGGGACGATCGCGCCCCAGCATTTT

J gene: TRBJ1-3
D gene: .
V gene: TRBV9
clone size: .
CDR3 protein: CASSVVGGMGGGNTIYF
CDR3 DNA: TGTGCCAGCAGCGTAGTTGGGGGAATGGGTGGAGGAAACACCATATATTTT

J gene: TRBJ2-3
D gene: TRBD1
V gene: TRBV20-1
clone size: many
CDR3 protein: CSALDRRLTDTQYF
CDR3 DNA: TGCAGTGCCCTGGACAGGAGGCTCACAGATACGCAGTATTTT

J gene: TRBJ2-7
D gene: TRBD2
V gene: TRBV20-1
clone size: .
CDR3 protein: CSGSGLAGAQGYEQYF
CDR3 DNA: TGCAGTGGCTCCGGACTAGCGGGAGCTCAGGGGTACGAGCAGTACTTC

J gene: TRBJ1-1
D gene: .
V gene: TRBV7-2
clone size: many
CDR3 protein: CASSPIARQGNTEAFF
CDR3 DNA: TGTGCCAGCAGCCCGATCGCTCGGCAGGGGAACACTGAAGCTTTCTTT

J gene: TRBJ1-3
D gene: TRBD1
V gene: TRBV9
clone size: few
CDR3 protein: CASSVAGGKAGNTIYF
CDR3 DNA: TGTGCCAGCAGCGTAGCAGGGGGTAAAGCTGGAAACACCATATATTTT

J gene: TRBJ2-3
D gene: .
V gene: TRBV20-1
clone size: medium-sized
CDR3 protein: CSANGGSGSITDTQYF
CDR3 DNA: TGCAGTGCTAACGGAGGATCCGGGAGTATCACAGATACGCAGTATTTT

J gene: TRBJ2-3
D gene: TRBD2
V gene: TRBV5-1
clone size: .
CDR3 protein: CASSLALELAGNTQYF
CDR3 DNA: TGCGCCAGCAGCTTGGCTTTGGAACTAGCGGGCAATACGCAGTATTTT

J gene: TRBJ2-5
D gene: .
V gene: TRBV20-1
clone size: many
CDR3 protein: CSARGGQETQYF
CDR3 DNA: TGCAGTGCTAGAGGGGGCCAAGAGACCCAGTACTTC

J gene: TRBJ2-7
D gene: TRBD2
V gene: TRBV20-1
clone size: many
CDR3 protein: CSASSSGSYEQYF
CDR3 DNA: TGCAGTGCTAGTAGTAGCGGGAGCTACGAGCAGTACTTC

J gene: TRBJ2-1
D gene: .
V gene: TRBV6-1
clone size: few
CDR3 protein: CASSDGGSMDEQFF
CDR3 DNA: TGTGCCAGCAGTGATGGGGGTAGTATGGATGAGCAGTTCTTC

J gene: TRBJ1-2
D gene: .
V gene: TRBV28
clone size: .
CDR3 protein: CASIQQARAGYGYTF
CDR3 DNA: TGTGCCAGCATCCAACAGGCGAGGGCGGGCTATGGCTACACCTTC

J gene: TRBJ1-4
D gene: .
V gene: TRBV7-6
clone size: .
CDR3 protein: CASIPTGGQSNEKLFF
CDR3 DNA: TGTGCCAGCATCCCCACGGGTGGACAGTCTAATGAAAAACTGTTTTTT

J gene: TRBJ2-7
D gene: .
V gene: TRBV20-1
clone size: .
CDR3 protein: CSAVMTFLRSHEQYF
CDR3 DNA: TGCAGTGCTGTCATGACCTTCCTCAGGAGCCACGAGCAGTACTTC

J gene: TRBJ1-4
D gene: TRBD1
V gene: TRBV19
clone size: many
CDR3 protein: CASRRQGWEEKLFF
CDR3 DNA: TGTGCCAGTAGGCGACAGGGGTGGGAGGAAAAACTGTTTTTT

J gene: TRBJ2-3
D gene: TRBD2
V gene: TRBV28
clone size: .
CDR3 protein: CASSPTSGSVRDTQYF
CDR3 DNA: TGTGCCAGCAGTCCAACTAGCGGGAGTGTTAGAGATACGCAGTATTTT

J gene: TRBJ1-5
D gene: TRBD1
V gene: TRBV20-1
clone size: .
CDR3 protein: CSASLGQGSQPQHF
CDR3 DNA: TGCAGTGCTAGCCTCGGACAGGGGAGTCAGCCCCAGCATTTT

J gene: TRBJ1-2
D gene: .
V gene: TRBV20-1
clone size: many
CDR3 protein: CSAREGVRGYTF
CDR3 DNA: TGCAGTGCTAGAGAAGGGGTACGTGGCTACACCTTC

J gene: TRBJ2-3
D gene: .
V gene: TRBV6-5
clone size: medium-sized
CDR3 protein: CASSPRQASVGTDTQYF
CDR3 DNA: TGTGCCAGCAGTCCTAGACAAGCTTCAGTGGGCACAGATACGCAGTATTTT

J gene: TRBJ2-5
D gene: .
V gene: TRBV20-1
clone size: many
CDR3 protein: CSARGDSGYQETQYF
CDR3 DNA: TGCAGTGCTAGAGGGGATAGCGGTTACCAAGAGACCCAGTACTTC

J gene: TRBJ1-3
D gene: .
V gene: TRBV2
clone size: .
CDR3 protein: CASSYTEGSGNTIYF
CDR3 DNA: TGTGCCAGCAGCTACACCGAAGGCTCTGGAAACACCATATATTTT